The 16 T cell receptor beta chains presented below share a single source sample, sequenced in a study of T cells in Graves' hyperthyroidism and ophthalmopathy. The investigators amplified TCR beta CDR3 regions from RNA transcripts. Initially, a first-round RT-PCR of the TCR CDR3 employed the HTBI primer set. TCRdb reanalysed the multiplex PCR reads using MiXCR and keeps one entry per CDR3 protein. The sample yields roughly 700,000 distinct CDR3 sequences, roughly 17% seen once. Sequencing used blood. These receptors originate from a man in his fifties or sixties with Graves' hyperthyroidism.

This clonotype was observed many times. The chain joins TRBV7-9 to TRBJ2-2; 9 bases align to TRBD1. This CDR3 contains 14 residues. Germline CDR1 is SEHNR and CDR2 is FQNEAQ (reference sequence). Losses at the gene ends were 4 bases for V and 7 bases for J; bases not matched to a gene: 4. CDR3 residues: CASSSQGAGGELFF. CDR3 coding DNA: TGTGCCAGCAGCTCACAGGGGGCTGGCGGGGAGCTGTTTTTT.

V and J are TRBV7-2 and TRBJ2-7, with D perhaps matching TRBD1 (5 bases). From germline, CDR1 is SGHTA and CDR2 FQGNSA. V gave up 5 bases and J gave up 0 bases, with 14 bases separating them. The CDR3 is 15 residues long. CDR3 nucleotide sequence: TGTGCCAGCAGCCCAATGGGGCAGAACTCCTACGAGCAGTACTTC. This encodes CASSPMGQNSYEQYF.

V is TRBV6-1 and J is TRBJ2-7, with 9 nucleotides matching TRBD2. The junction had 12 bases not matched to a gene; V was cut back by 9 bases and J by 6 bases. Germline V gene lookup returns CDR1 MNHNS and CDR2 SASEGT. The CDR3 totals 14 residues. The DNA of the CDR3 is TGTGCCAGTAGCGCCGGGACTAGCATAGGCGAGCAGTACTTC. Translating it yields CASSAGTSIGEQYF.

This clonotype was counted only a few times. The chain joins TRBV25-1 to TRBJ2-3; perhaps TRBD1 as D (6 bases). This CDR3 is 16 amino acids long. V was cut by 3 bases and J by 4 bases, with 17 bases left in between. CDR1 and CDR2 from the germline V gene are MGHDK and SYGVNS. In DNA form, the CDR3 reads TGTGCCAGCAGTGACCATCACCCGACAGGTTCAGATACGCAGTATTTT. The encoded protein is CASSDHHPTGSDTQYF.

This clonotype was seen repeatedly, ten times or more. DNA of the CDR3: TGTGCCAGCAGTTTTAACAGGAACACCGGGGAGCTGTTTTTT. Its translation: CASSFNRNTGELFF. This chain links TRBV12-3 or TRBV12-4 with TRBJ2-2; D gene uncertain. The CDR3 has 14 amino acids. V lost 3 bases and J lost 1, with 6 bases in between.

This clonotype was recorded a few times. This chain links TRBV24-1 with TRBJ1-5; maybe TRBD1 (5 bases). There are 15 residues in the CDR3. CDR1 and CDR2 from the germline V gene are KGHDR and SFDVKD. V gave up 3 bases and J gave up 7 bases, with 15 bases separating them. The DNA for the CDR3 is TGTGCCACCAGTGATAGTGTAGGAAAGGGGCAGCCCCAGCATTTT. Its translation: CATSDSVGKGQPQHF.

The genes are TRBV28 and TRBJ2-6; TRBD2 agrees at 10 bases. CDR1 and CDR2 from the germline V gene are MDHEN and SYDVKM. The CDR3 has 19 residues. J gave up 1 base and V 6 bases, and 12 bases lay outside the gene matches. The CDR3 reads CASRGRKIAGGSGANVLTF. The DNA of the CDR3 is TGTGCCAGCAGAGGCCGAAAAATAGCGGGAGGATCTGGGGCCAACGTCCTGACTTTC.

This clonotype has only a few counts. The rearrangement uses TRBV9 and TRBJ2-1; 11 nucleotides match TRBD1. The CDR3 consists of 17 residues. V shed 4 bases and J 5 bases; nucleotides not matched to a gene: 11. Germline CDR1 is SGDLS and CDR2 is YYNGEE. This chain's CDR3 is CASSTIPGQGVNNEQFF. CDR3 DNA sequence: TGTGCCAGCAGCACCATCCCGGGACAGGGGGTGAACAATGAGCAGTTCTTC. The full variable domain, completed using reference TRBV9 and TRBJ2-1, is DSGVTQTPKHLITATGQRVTLRCSPRSGDLSVYWYQQSLDQGLQFLIQYYNGEERAKGNILERFSAQQFPDLHSELNLSSLELGDSALYFCASSTIPGQGVNNEQFFGPGTRLTVL.

This clonotype was counted a few times. V is TRBV28 and J is TRBJ1-6, with TRBD1 matching 9 bases. Losses at the gene ends were 8 bases for V and 4 bases for J; bases not matched to a gene: 6. Germline lookup yields CDR1 MDHEN and CDR2 SYDVKM. The CDR3 consists of 15 residues. In nucleotides, the CDR3 is TGTGCCAGCGGACCCGGGACAGGGTATAATTCACCCCTCCACTTT. Its translation is CASGPGTGYNSPLHF.

This clonotype has only a few counts. The CDR3 DNA reads TGTGCCAGCAGTGAGCAGGGCGACGAGCAGTACTTC. Protein product: CASSEQGDEQYF. This sequence joins TRBV6-1 and TRBJ2-7; tentative D call: TRBD1 (5 bases). Germline V lookup: CDR1 MNHNS, CDR2 SASEGT. Trimming stripped 3 bases from V and 5 bases from J, with 8 bases between. This CDR3 is built from 12 residues.

This clonotype appeared a few times. The V call is TRBV3-1, the J call TRBJ2-7; 8 bases are shared with TRBD1. The germline CDR1 and CDR2 sequences are LGHDT and YNNKEL (reference sequence). The CDR3 covers 12 residues. Germline trimming cut 8 bases from V and 6 bases from J; bases unmatched to any gene: 6. This CDR3 is CASRGQGGEQYF. The CDR3 DNA reads TGTGCCAGCCGAGGACAGGGTGGCGAGCAGTACTTC.

This clonotype was picked up many times. The CDR3 loop reads CASLGGPNEKLFF. CDR3 sequence (DNA): TGTGCCAGCCTCGGCGGCCCTAATGAAAAACTGTTTTTT. This rearrangement joins TRBV12-3 or TRBV12-4 to TRBJ1-4; D not resolved. Trimming shortened V by 8 bases and J by 3 bases, and 10 bases separated the two germline ends. The CDR3 spans 13 residues.

This clonotype was detected ten times or more. The chain employs TRBV2 and TRBJ2-3; D unclear. Germline-derived CDR1 and CDR2 are SNHLY and FYNNEI. The CDR3 is 13 residues long. Deletions cut 8 bases from V and 3 bases from J, with 12 bases between. The CDR3 DNA reads as TGTGCCAGCTTTGATGGATTAACAGATACGCAGTATTTT. This gives the protein CASFDGLTDTQYF.

This rearrangement joins TRBV20-1 to TRBJ1-5; 7 positions agree with TRBD1. CDR1 and CDR2 (germline): DFQATT, SNEGSKA (reference sequence). The ends lost 3 bases at V and 2 bases at J; junction bases unmatched: 4. There are 14 residues in the CDR3. CDR3 sequence: CSARDRLGNQPQHF. The DNA of the CDR3 is TGCAGTGCTAGGGACAGGCTAGGCAATCAGCCCCAGCATTTT.

This clonotype was recorded a few times. The chain uses TRBV5-1 and TRBJ2-7; no firm D call. Germline CDR1 is SGHRS and CDR2 is YFSETQ. The CDR3 sequence is 14 residues long. V gave up 2 bases and J gave up 4 bases, with 13 bases separating them. For the CDR3, the DNA is TGCGCCAGCAGCTTCGGCTATAGTTTTTACGAGCAGTACTTC. This codes for CASSFGYSFYEQYF.

This clonotype was seen a handful of times. This chain's CDR3 is CSALTGIPNEKLFF. The CDR3 DNA reads as TGCAGCGCCCTGACCGGGATACCTAATGAAAAACTGTTTTTT. The gene calls are TRBV29-1 and TRBJ1-4, with no clear D. The germline V and J ends were trimmed by 7 bases and 3 bases, with 15 bases remaining between them. The CDR3 covers 14 residues. CDR1 is SQVTM and CDR2 is ANQGSEA in the germline V gene.